One and the same sample provided the 5 T cell receptor beta chains below, sequenced in a study of long-term antiretroviral therapy in people with HIV. Running of the v3.0 immunoSEQ assay took place at survey level. Libraries were prepared by immunoSEQ multiplex PCR; TCRdb keeps only in-frame clonotypes and omits some of them. The repertoire holds about 33,000 clones, with around 80% as singletons. Sequenced material: unsorted PBMCs, taken 2 years after starting antiretroviral therapy. The source of these receptors is a woman aged 50 to 60 with HIV.

The CDR3 DNA is TGTGCCAGCACTCAGGGGCCGAACACCGGGGAGCTGTTTTTT. Amino acids: CASTQGPNTGELFF. The chain joins TRBV6-1 to TRBJ2-2; possibly TRBD1 for D (6 bases). The V end was cut by 7 bases, the J end by 0 bases, with 9 bases between. Germline-derived CDR1 and CDR2 are MNHNS and SASEGT. This CDR3 has 14 residues.

The CDR3: CASIGTSKFADTQYF. The DNA for the CDR3 is TGTGCCAGCATCGGGACTAGCAAATTCGCAGATACGCAGTATTTT. This chain joins TRBV6-6 and TRBJ2-3, with 9 positions matching TRBD2. CDR3 length equals 15 residues. V dropped 7 bases and J dropped 4; count of bases not matched to a gene: 9. Germline lookup yields CDR1 MNHNY and CDR2 SVGAGI (reference sequence).

This clone was recorded once. This rearrangement joins TRBV6-1 to TRBJ2-7, with 11 bases matching TRBD2. The CDR3 sequence is 16 residues long. Germline loops: CDR1 MNHNS, CDR2 SASEGT. The V and J ends lost 0 bases and 0 bases, in that order; junction bases with no gene match: 1. The CDR3, as DNA: TGTGCCAGCAGTGAAGCTACTAGCGGGGGCTCCTACGAGCAGTACGTC. It specifies CASSEATSGGSYEQYV.

This chain joins TRBV18 and TRBJ1-2, with D unclear. This CDR3 comprises 18 residues. The germline V and J ends were trimmed by 4 bases and 2 bases, with 23 bases remaining between them. Germline V lookup: CDR1 KGHSH, CDR2 LQKENI. The CDR3 coding sequence is TGTGCCAGCTCACAACTAGGCTTTGTAACCACCGTGAACTATGGCTACACCTTC. This gives the protein CASSQLGFVTTVNYGYTF.

The V gene is TRBV7-2, the J gene TRBJ1-3; TRBD1 aligns across 7 bases. Germline values: CDR1 SGHTA, CDR2 FQGNSA. V shed 5 bases and J 2 bases; nucleotides not matched to a gene: 6. The CDR3 has 15 amino acids. CDR3 DNA: TGTGCCAGCAGCCAAAGGGGGCCCACTGGAAACACCATATATTTT. This encodes CASSQRGPTGNTIYF. Full variable domain (missing parts from reference TRBV7-2 and TRBJ1-3): GAGVSQSPSNKVTEKGKDVELRCDPISGHTALYWYRQSLGQGLEFLIYFQGNSAPDKSGLPSDRFSAERTGGSVSTLTIQRTQQEDSAVYLCASSQRGPTGNTIYFGEGSWLTVV.